This T cell receptor beta chain derives from a study of technical replicates of blood from several donors (TCRdb year 2017). The method was the immunoSEQ multiplex PCR assay. TCRdb holds this immuneACCESS table with in-frame rearrangements only. Some clones are missing; in checked studies, unresolved V genes explain under half, and the rest has no known cause. Within this sample are fewer than 90,000 clones, with roughly 93% of them counted one time only. 0.2% to 0.25% of the sample lies in the top ten. The germline V gene yields MGHRA for CDR1 and YSYEKL for CDR2. Deletion took 3 bases off V and 0 bases off J, with a span of 7 bases between the germline ends. The CDR3 goes from the cysteine to the phenylalanine over 14 residues. Just the 42-base CDR3 DNA is kept, in frame starting at base 1. Regarding this clone: Its binding antigen is unknown. No much larger clone exists at a distance of one base, and base qualities are not known.

The TCR was taken from a human donor in good health. Sample: T cells isolated from PBMCs. The chain is encoded by TRBV4-1 joined to TRBJ2-3; the D gene is possibly TRBD2, with 5 bases matching. The CDR3 has the sequence CASSQDWSTDTQYF. The sequence in DNA is TGCGCCAGCAGCCAGGACTGGAGCACAGATACGCAGTATTTT.